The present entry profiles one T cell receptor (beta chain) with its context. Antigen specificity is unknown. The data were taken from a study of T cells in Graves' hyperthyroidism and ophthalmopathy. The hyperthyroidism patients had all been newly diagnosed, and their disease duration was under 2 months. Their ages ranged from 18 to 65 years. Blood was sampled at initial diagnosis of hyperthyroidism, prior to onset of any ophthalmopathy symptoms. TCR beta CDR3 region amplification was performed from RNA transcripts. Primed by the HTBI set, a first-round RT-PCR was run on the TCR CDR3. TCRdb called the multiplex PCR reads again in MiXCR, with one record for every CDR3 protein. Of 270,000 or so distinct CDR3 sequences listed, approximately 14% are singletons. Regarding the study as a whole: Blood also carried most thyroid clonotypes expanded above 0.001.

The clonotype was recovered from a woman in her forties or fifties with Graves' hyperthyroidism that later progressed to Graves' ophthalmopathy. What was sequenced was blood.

CDR3 DNA sequence: TGCAGTGCTAGAGATTTCGGACAGGGGCTGATAGAGACCCAGTACTTC. Encoded protein: CSARDFGQGLIETQYF. V is TRBV20-1 and J is TRBJ2-5; 9 bases are shared with TRBD1. The J segment lost 4 bases and the V segment lost 0 bases, leaving 9 bases of the junction unmatched. CDR3 length: 16 amino acids. The germline gives CDR1 DFQATT, CDR2 SNEGSKA (reference sequence).